This T cell receptor (beta chain) was observed in a study of identical twins. Findings and caveats of the study: A lower insertion count was a feature of abundant cord blood beta clonotypes, with no such feature in memory repertoires. Models underestimated out-of-frame TCR alpha sharing in monozygotic twins.

Template switching added a universal primer binding site, and final cDNA carried unique molecular identifiers. TCRdb re-analysed the 5' RACE reads in MiXCR, keeping a single row per CDR3 protein. The sample has roughly 260,000 distinct CDR3 sequences; over 12% are singletons. Each donor (without exception) was a healthy Caucasian. The CDR3 loop spans 16 amino acids. The V and J ends lost 6 bases and 0 bases, in that order; junction bases with no gene match: 8. Germline CDR1 MNHEY, CDR2 SMNVEV (reference sequence). Notes on this clonotype: The antigen remains undetermined.

This receptor was taken from a woman between 18 and 29 years old in good health. Sequences were obtained from memory (CD45RO+) T cells sorted from blood. The rearrangement joins TRBV27 to TRBJ2-3; 8 bases map to TRBD2. The CDR3 protein is CASSLGVAGSTDTQYF. For the CDR3, the DNA is TGTGCCAGCAGCCTGGGGGTAGCGGGAAGCACAGATACGCAGTATTTT.